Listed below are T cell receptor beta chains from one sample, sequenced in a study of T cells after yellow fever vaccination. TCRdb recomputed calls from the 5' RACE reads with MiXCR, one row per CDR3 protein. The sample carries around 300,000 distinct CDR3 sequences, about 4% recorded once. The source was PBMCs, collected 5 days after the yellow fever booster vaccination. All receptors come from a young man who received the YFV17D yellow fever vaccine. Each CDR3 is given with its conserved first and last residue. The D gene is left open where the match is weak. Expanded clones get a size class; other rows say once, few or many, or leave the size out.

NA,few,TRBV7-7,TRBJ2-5,CASSLGGSRRETQYF,TGTGCCAGCAGCTTAGGTGGCAGCCGAAGAGAGACCCAGTACTTC
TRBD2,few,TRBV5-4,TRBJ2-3,CASQSWRGSTDTQYF,TGTGCCAGTCAAAGTTGGCGGGGGTCGACAGATACGCAGTATTTT
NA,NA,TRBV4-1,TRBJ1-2,CASSQWQTNYGYTF,TGCGCCAGCAGCCAATGGCAGACGAACTATGGCTACACCTTC
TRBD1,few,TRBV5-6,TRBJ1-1,CASSTPGQGNTEAFF,TGTGCCAGCAGCACACCTGGACAGGGGAACACTGAAGCTTTCTTT
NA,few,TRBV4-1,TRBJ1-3,CASSPLWASSGNTIYF,TGCGCCAGCAGCCCACTGTGGGCAAGCTCTGGAAACACCATATATTTT
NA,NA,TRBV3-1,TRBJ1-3,CASSPVGVSTIYF,TGTGCCAGCAGCCCGGTCGGTGTTAGCACCATATATTTT
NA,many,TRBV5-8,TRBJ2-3,CASSLGTGWADTQYF,TGTGCCAGCAGCTTGGGGACGGGGTGGGCAGATACGCAGTATTTT
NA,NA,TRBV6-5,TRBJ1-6,CASSYGRNSPLHF,TGTGCCAGCAGTTACGGCAGAAATTCACCCCTCCACTTT
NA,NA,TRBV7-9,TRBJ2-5,CASSLSGRSGETQYF,TGTGCCAGCAGCCTTTCGGGGCGGTCAGGAGAGACCCAGTACTTC
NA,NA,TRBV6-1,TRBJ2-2,CASSEVRFSNTGELFF,TGTGCCAGCAGTGAAGTGAGGTTCTCGAACACCGGGGAGCTGTTTTTT
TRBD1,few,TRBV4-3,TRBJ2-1,CASSPHGTENYNEQFF,TGCGCCAGCAGCCCGCATGGGACAGAGAACTACAATGAGCAGTTCTTC
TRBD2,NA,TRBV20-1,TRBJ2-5,CSAGRGGPQETQYF,TGCAGTGCAGGCCGGGGGGGCCCCCAAGAGACCCAGTACTTC
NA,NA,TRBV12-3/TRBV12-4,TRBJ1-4,CASSLGPIEWNEKLFF,TGTGCCAGCAGTTTAGGACCGATCGAATGGAATGAAAAACTGTTTTTT
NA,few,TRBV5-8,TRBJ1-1,CASRIRSGIMNTEAFF,TGTGCCAGCAGGATTCGGTCAGGTATTATGAACACTGAAGCTTTCTTT
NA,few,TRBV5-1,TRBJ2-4,CASSFGFQNIQYF,TGCGCCAGCAGTTTTGGTTTTCAAAACATTCAGTACTTC
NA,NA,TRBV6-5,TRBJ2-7,CASSYRDGPYEQYF,TGTGCCAGCAGTTACAGGGACGGACCCTACGAGCAGTACTTC
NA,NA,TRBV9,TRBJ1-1,CASSVGIEQNTEAFF,TGTGCCAGCAGCGTAGGTATAGAGCAGAACACTGAAGCTTTCTTT
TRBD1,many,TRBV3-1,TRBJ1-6,CASSQGQGDSPLHF,TGTGCCAGCAGCCAAGGACAGGGGGATTCACCCCTCCACTTT
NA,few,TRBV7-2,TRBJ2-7,CASSSSRGDEQYF,TGTGCCAGCAGCTCATCCAGGGGAGACGAGCAGTACTTC
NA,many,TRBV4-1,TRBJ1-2,CASSQVGQPYGYTF,TGCGCCAGCAGCCAGGTCGGACAGCCCTATGGCTACACCTTC
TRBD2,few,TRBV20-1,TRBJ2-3,CSARDKRGGPDTQYF,TGCAGTGCTAGAGATAAGCGGGGGGGCCCAGATACGCAGTATTTT
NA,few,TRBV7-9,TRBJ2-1,CASSFLPIGNEQFF,TGTGCCAGCAGCTTCTTACCGATCGGGAATGAGCAGTTCTTC
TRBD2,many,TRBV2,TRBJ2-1,CASRDRTRSSEQFF,TGTGCCAGCAGGGACCGGACTAGGTCTAGTGAGCAGTTCTTC
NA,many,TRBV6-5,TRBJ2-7,CASSYFPGRGLEQYF,TGTGCCAGCAGTTACTTCCCGGGACGGGGGCTCGAGCAGTACTTC
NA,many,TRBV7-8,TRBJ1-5,CASSLTDNNQPQHF,TGTGCCAGCAGCTTAACTGACAACAATCAGCCCCAGCATTTT
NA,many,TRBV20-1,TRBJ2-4,CSASRQDIQYF,TGCAGTGCTTCACGACAGGACATTCAGTACTTC